This TCR beta chain stems from a study of memory B cells and T cells in multiple sclerosis (dated by TCRdb to the late 2010s). In terms of the full investigation: The study compared the TCR beta repertoires of autoproliferating peripheral T cells with those of brain lesion-infiltrating T cells in multiple sclerosis patients. TCR sequencing included a couple of multiple sclerosis patients for whom either brain lesions at autopsy or brain-infiltrating cells from biopsy were available. General conclusions and limits of the study: Clone-set sizes differed between compartments, which influenced counts of shared clonotypes and required normalization.

From its cysteine to its phenylalanine, the CDR3 spans 15 amino acids. Just the 45-base CDR3 DNA is kept, in frame starting at base 1. A distance of 12 bases separates the germline ends of V and J, which lose 0 bases and 5 bases respectively. The germline V gene provides CDR1 SGHRS and CDR2 YFSETQ. PBMCs were isolated by Ficoll density gradient centrifugation and cryopreserved before use. The immunoSEQ Platform was used to amplify TCRbeta CDR3 regions from extracted genomic DNA. The immunoSEQ assay combined multiplex PCR with high-throughput sequencing and a vendor bioinformatics pipeline. The authors' pipeline ran thus. Non-productive sequences and CDR3s under 4 amino acids long were removed, and the clonotype frequencies in each sample were recalculated. Shared clonotypes were identified in immunoSEQ Analyzer 2.0 as identical CDR3 amino acid, V gene and J gene sequences. Repertoire overlap was normalized by dividing shared clonotype counts by the product of both clone-set sizes, scaled by 1000 into arbitrary units. TCRdb stores this immuneACCESS table with in-frame sequences only. Part of the clones is absent; in the studies checked, under half of the shortfall reflects unresolved V genes, and no reason is known for the rest. D and trimming come from the DNA, and the V and J calls and clone size come from that table. This sample lists 15,000 or so clones; roughly three quarters were detected once. Approximately 2.3% of the sample is in the top ten clones.

Comments on this clone: Its antigen specificity is not known. Per-base qualities were not stored, and no clone one base away is much larger.

The receptor chain draws on TRBV5-1 and TRBJ1-5; there is no confident call for the D gene. Sequencing used memory (CD45RO+) CD4+ T cells from blood. The cell subset or site label on this specimen signifies: CD45RO+ memory T cells sorted from peripheral blood. The receptor was derived from a human donor with multiple sclerosis. This receptor has the CDR3 CASSLGTGGYQPQHF. The nucleotide sequence reads as follows: TGCGCCAGCAGCTTGGGAACGGGAGGGTATCAGCCCCAGCATTTT. Extended through the reference TRBV5-1 and TRBJ1-5 proteins, this CDR3 yields the full variable domain: KAGVTQTPRYLIKTRGQQVTLSCSPISGHRSVSWYQQTPGQGLQFLFEYFSETQRNKGNFPGRFSGRQFSNSRSEMNVSTLELGDSALYLCASSLGTGGYQPQHFGDGTRLSIL.